This T cell receptor (beta chain) came from a study of CD8 T cells in Susac syndrome. Sequencing of TCR beta covered CD8+ and CD4+ T cells obtained from blood. Relapsing-remitting disease, either stable or active, was present in the treatment-naive patients who were the multiple sclerosis controls. Trimming took 1 base from V and 7 from J; bases not matched to a gene: 4. This CDR3 contains 15 residues. CDR1 and CDR2 from the germline V gene are DFQATT and SNEGSKA (reference sequence). The RNA, about 0.5 to 1 ug, was put through reverse transcription using random hexamers. A multiplex approach, immunoSEQ multiplex PCR, amplified TCR beta CDR3 across 54 Vbeta and 13 Jbeta. TCRdb recomputed calls from the immunoSEQ multiplex PCR reads with MiXCR, one row per CDR3 protein. The sample yields tens of thousands of distinct CDR3 sequences, roughly 91% seen once.

This sequence joins TRBV20-1 and TRBJ2-1; 13 bases map to TRBD2. This TCR came from a human donor with multiple sclerosis. The sequenced sample was CD8+ T cells from PBMCs. The CDR3 DNA reads as TGCAGTGCTAGAGGGACTAGCGGGAGTAGTAATGAGCAGTTCTTC. Its translation is CSARGTSGSSNEQFF.